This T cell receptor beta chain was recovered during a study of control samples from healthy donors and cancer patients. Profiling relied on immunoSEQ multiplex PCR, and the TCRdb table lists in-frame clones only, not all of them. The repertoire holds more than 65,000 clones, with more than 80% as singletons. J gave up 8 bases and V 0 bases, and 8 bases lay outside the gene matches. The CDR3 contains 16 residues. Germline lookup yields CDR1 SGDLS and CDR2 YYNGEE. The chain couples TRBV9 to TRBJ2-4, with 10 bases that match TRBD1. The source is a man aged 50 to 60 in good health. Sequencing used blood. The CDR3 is CASSVEVRQGADIQYF. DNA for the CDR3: TGTGCCAGCAGCGTAGAGGTGAGACAGGGGGCGGACATTCAGTACTTC.